The clone carrying this TCR beta chain turned up a few times. Germline CDR1 SGDLS, CDR2 YYNGEE. V was pared by 4 bases and J by 1 base, with 15 bases between. The CDR3 consists of 16 residues. TCRdb redid the calling of the RT-PCR reads with MiXCR, one entry per CDR3 protein. Found here are about 680,000 distinct CDR3 sequences, approximately 15% of them singletons; the top ten hold roughly 3.6%. The source material was memory CD4+ T cells from blood. This TCR derives from a female donor in good health, serving as a healthy control. The chain employs TRBV9 and TRBJ2-1, with TRBD2 as a possible D gene (7 bases). The CDR3 sequence is CASSPPGEGSYNEQFF. The DNA of the CDR3 is TGTGCCAGCAGCCCTCCAGGGGAGGGTTCCTACAATGAGCAGTTCTTC.